The 21 T cell receptor beta chains presented below share a single source sample, sequenced in a study of beta chain features in type 1 diabetes. Expressed TCRB transcripts got sequenced, as all isolated RNA was reverse transcribed. TCRdb keeps only in-frame clones here, not all; method: immunoSEQ multiplex PCR. The sample holds about half a million clones; roughly 31% are singletons and the top ten take almost 0.065%. Sequenced material: naive CD4+ T cells from blood. The receptors stem from a man younger than 35 in good health.

This clone was counted between two and nine times. The CDR3 spells CASSVGRLADTQYF. In DNA, the CDR3 is TGTGCCAGCAGCGTAGGTAGACTGGCAGATACGCAGTATTTT. This chain links TRBV9 with TRBJ2-3; D not certain. The CDR3 loop spans 14 amino acids. The germline V and J ends were trimmed by 0 bases and 4 bases, with 9 bases remaining between them. Germline V CDR1 and CDR2: SGDLS, YYNGEE.

The V and J genes are TRBV9 and TRBJ1-1, with TRBD1 matching 7 bases. Germline CDR1 and CDR2: SGDLS and YYNGEE. Unmatched junction bases numbered 11, after V lost 4 bases and J lost 5 bases. This CDR3 spans 15 amino acids. The CDR3 protein is CASSPTGAGGTEAFF. The CDR3 coding sequence is TGTGCCAGCAGCCCAACAGGGGCGGGAGGTACTGAAGCTTTCTTT.

CDR3 loop: CASSAVTSGYNEQFF. As DNA, the CDR3 is TGTGCCAGCTCAGCTGTGACTAGCGGCTACAATGAGCAGTTCTTC. The chain has TRBV7-7 and TRBJ2-1; TRBD2 agrees at 9 bases. The CDR3 is 15 amino acids. The V and J ends lost 8 bases and 3 bases, in that order; junction bases with no gene match: 8. Germline V gene data show CDR1 as SSHAT and CDR2 as FNYEAQ (reference sequence).

This chain joins TRBV7-2 and TRBJ2-6; D call uncertain. The CDR3 is 15 amino acids. V was cut by 6 bases and J by 0 bases, with 9 bases left in between. The germline V gene encodes CDR1 SGHTA and CDR2 FQGNSA. The CDR3: CASSLSHSGANVLTF. The CDR3 nucleotides are TGTGCCAGCAGTCTCAGCCACTCTGGGGCCAACGTCCTGACTTTC.

This clone has just one count. This chain joins TRBV7-9 and TRBJ2-1; 10 bases are a match to TRBD2. The CDR3 has 15 amino acids. The V gene's germline CDR1 is SEHNR and CDR2 FQNEAQ (reference sequence). J gave up 2 bases and V 5 bases, and 3 bases lay outside the gene matches. The CDR3 DNA sequence: TGTGCCAGCAGCCAAAGCGGGAGGGCCTACAATGAGCAGTTCTTC. Translation: CASSQSGRAYNEQFF.

A few counts support this clone. The chain has TRBV5-1 and TRBJ2-7; the match to TRBD1 covers 7 bases. V dropped 3 bases and J dropped 1; count of bases not matched to a gene: 4. The CDR3 contains 14 residues. CDR1 is SGHRS and CDR2 is YFSETQ in the germline V gene. The CDR3 DNA reads as TGCGCCAGCAGCTCCGGGACAGCATCCTACGAGCAGTACTTC. Its protein is CASSSGTASYEQYF.

CDR3: CASSLEPLREETQYF. In nucleotides, the CDR3 is TGCGCCAGCAGCTTGGAACCTCTGCGGGAAGAGACCCAGTACTTC. The chain combines TRBV5-1 with TRBJ2-5, with a tentative D call TRBD2 (5 bases). The length of the CDR3 is 15 residues. Germline CDR1 and CDR2: SGHRS and YFSETQ. Trimming cost V 0 bases and J 3 bases, with 12 bases left between them.

The V and J genes are TRBV11-2 and TRBJ2-3, with TRBD2 matching 8 bases. The J segment lost 0 bases and the V segment lost 4 bases, leaving 9 bases of the junction unmatched. From germline, CDR1 is SGHAT and CDR2 FQNNGV. The length of the CDR3 is 17 residues. CDR3 bases: TGTGCCAGCAGCTCCCTCTCACTAGCGGCTAGCACAGATACGCAGTATTTT. Protein product: CASSSLSLAASTDTQYF. Supplemented by reference TRBV11-2 and TRBJ2-3, the full variable domain reads EAGVAQSPRYKIIEKRQSVAFWCNPISGHATLYWYQQILGQGPKLLIQFQNNGVVDDSQLPKDRFSAERLKGVDSTLKIQPAKLEDSAVYLCASSSLSLAASTDTQYFGPGTRLTVL.

This clone was seen a handful of times. This chain connects TRBV10-3 to TRBJ2-1; D ambiguous. CDR3 length equals 13 residues. Trimming removed 0 bases at V and 6 bases at J, with 6 bases between. The germline CDR1 and CDR2 sequences are ENHRY and SYGVKD. The CDR3: CAISESWINEQFF. DNA of the CDR3: TGTGCCATCAGTGAGTCGTGGATCAATGAGCAGTTCTTC.

The chain couples TRBV7-2 to TRBJ2-7; 7 bases agree with TRBD1. The V gene end was trimmed by 5 bases and the J gene end by 6 bases; junction bases not matched to a gene: 16. CDR3 length: 16 residues. The germline V gene encodes CDR1 SGHTA and CDR2 FQGNSA. CDR3 in DNA: TGTGCCAGCAGCCCACGAGAGGGGGCCCGTTCTGGCGAGCAGTACTTC. Translation: CASSPREGARSGEQYF.

V and J are TRBV10-3 and TRBJ2-7, with 14 bases that match TRBD2. CDR1 is ENHRY, CDR2 SYGVKD, per germline. The J segment lost 4 bases and the V segment lost 10 bases, leaving 3 bases of the junction unmatched. The CDR3 has 13 residues. The CDR3 here is CATGTSGSYEQYF. The CDR3 region has the DNA TGTGCCACCGGGACTAGCGGGAGTTACGAGCAGTACTTC.

The rearrangement joins TRBV30 to TRBJ1-3; D may be TRBD1 (5 bases). This CDR3 contains 14 residues. V was cut by 1 base and J by 2 bases, with 9 bases left in between. CDR1 and CDR2 from the germline V gene are GTSNPN and SVGIG (reference sequence). The CDR3 spells CAWSAAGTGNTIYF. The CDR3 DNA follows: TGTGCCTGGAGTGCGGCAGGGACTGGAAACACCATATATTTT.

The chain carries TRBV6-6 and TRBJ1-2, with D tentatively TRBD1 (5 bases). CDR3 length: 13 amino acids. The germline V gene has CDR1 MNHNY and CDR2 SVGAGI (reference sequence). Deletions cut 5 bases from V and 4 bases from J, with 11 bases between. The CDR3 reads CASSARGGYGYTF. The CDR3 nucleotides are TGTGCCAGCAGTGCCCGGGGGGGCTATGGCTACACCTTC.

With regard to this clone: The sample has other DNA sequences that encode this CDR3 too. The chain uses TRBV7-2 and TRBJ2-5, with D possibly matching TRBD2 (5 bases). Looked up from germline, CDR1 is SGHTA and CDR2 is FQGNSA. Trimming took 3 bases from V and 1 from J, leaving 6 bases between them. The CDR3 contains 13 residues. The CDR3 bases are TGTGCCAGCAGCTTGAGGGCCCAAGAGACCCAGTACTTC. Its protein is CASSLRAQETQYF.

This clone was recorded only once. This sequence joins TRBV10-3 and TRBJ2-7, with D perhaps assigned TRBD1 or TRBD2 (5 bases each). This CDR3 contains 15 residues. Germline lookup yields CDR1 ENHRY and CDR2 SYGVKD. Deletions cut 3 bases from V and 2 bases from J, with 14 bases between. This CDR3 reads CAISDPGTVTYEQYF. The CDR3 DNA follows: TGTGCCATCAGTGATCCCGGGACGGTTACCTACGAGCAGTACTTC.

This clone was recorded only once. The chain uses TRBV25-1 and TRBJ2-7, with D possibly being TRBD1 (5 bases). Looked up from germline, CDR1 is MGHDK and CDR2 is SYGVNS. The germline V and J ends were trimmed by 1 base and 5 bases, with 15 bases remaining between them. This CDR3 is 15 amino acids long. CDR3 loop: CASSEWAAGSNEQYF. The CDR3 coding sequence is TGTGCCAGCAGTGAATGGGCGGCAGGGTCCAACGAGCAGTACTTC.

This clone was seen more than once but under ten times. The chain links TRBV7-9 to TRBJ2-1; TRBD1 matches at 9 bases. The CDR3 covers 14 residues. Germline values: CDR1 SEHNR, CDR2 FQNEAQ (reference sequence). V was pared by 3 bases and J by 8 bases, with 5 bases of the junction left unmatched. The CDR3 sequence: CASSFGTGRHEQFF. In DNA, the CDR3 is TGTGCCAGCAGCTTCGGGACAGGGAGGCATGAGCAGTTCTTC.

The rearrangement joins TRBV10-1 to TRBJ2-1, with 8 bases that match TRBD2. This CDR3 is built from 14 residues. Looked up from germline, CDR1 is WNHNN and CDR2 is SYGVQD (reference sequence). V shed 2 bases and J 11 bases; nucleotides not matched to a gene: 8. The CDR3 loop is CASSEEVAGIQQFF. Here the CDR3 DNA reads TGCGCCAGCAGTGAGGAAGTAGCGGGAATTCAGCAGTTCTTC.

This clone was observed a few times. V and J are TRBV30 and TRBJ1-5; no firm D call. The CDR3 length is 13 residues. Germline loops: CDR1 GTSNPN, CDR2 SVGIG (reference sequence). Trimming removed 2 bases at V and 6 bases at J, with 11 bases between. CDR3: CAWSTTRSQPQHF. The CDR3 nucleotides read TGTGCCTGGAGTACAACCCGGAGTCAGCCCCAGCATTTT.

This clone was counted only a few times. The genes are TRBV10-3 and TRBJ2-5; the D gene is possibly TRBD2 (5 bases). The V and J ends lost 8 bases and 1 base respectively, with 11 bases between them. CDR1 is ENHRY and CDR2 is SYGVKD in the germline V gene. The CDR3 is 13 amino acids. The CDR3 loop is CAIRGGGQETQYF. The CDR3 bases are TGTGCCATCCGCGGAGGAGGCCAAGAGACCCAGTACTTC.

V gene TRBV7-2 combines with J gene TRBJ1-2, with D hard to call. The CDR3 spans 14 residues. The V end was cut by 0 bases, the J end by 1 base, with 6 bases between. Per the germline V gene, CDR1 is SGHTA and CDR2 is FQGNSA. CDR3 in DNA: TGTGCCAGCAGCTTAGCGGGGTTTAACTATGGCTACACCTTC. Amino acid sequence: CASSLAGFNYGYTF. The full variable domain, its missing parts supplied by reference TRBV7-2 and TRBJ1-2, is GAGVSQSPSNKVTEKGKDVELRCDPISGHTALYWYRQSLGQGLEFLIYFQGNSAPDKSGLPSDRFSAERTGGSVSTLTIQRTQQEDSAVYLCASSLAGFNYGYTFGSGTRLTVV.